The TCR beta chain described here comes from a study of CD8+CD57+ T cells in acquired aplastic anemia. Study summary: DNA recovered from sorted CD4+ and CD8+ cells had a mean of approximately 3.4 ug.

The patients chosen for sequencing had shown expansion of CD8+CD57+ cells (detected by flow cytometry). No therapy had been given to the patients at the time of blood sampling. Between the trimmed V and J ends, which lost 7 bases and 2 bases, there was a span of 13 bases. This CDR3 region has 14 residues. CDR1 is SNHLY, CDR2 FYNNEI, per germline. TCR beta VDJ combinations and CDR3 sequences were profiled from genomic DNA. One entry per CDR3 protein, called by TCRdb with MiXCR from the reads. The repertoire holds about 160,000 distinct CDR3 sequences, with 60% to 80% as singletons. The source of this sequence is a human donor with aplastic anemia. Sequenced material: sorted CD4+, CD8+, or CD8+CD57+ T cells (not recorded which) from PBMCs. The chain has TRBV2 and TRBJ2-3, with a tentative D call TRBD1 (5 bases). DNA of the CDR3: TGTGCCAGCATCAGGGCGGAGACCACAGATACGCAGTATTTT. Its protein is CASIRAETTDTQYF.